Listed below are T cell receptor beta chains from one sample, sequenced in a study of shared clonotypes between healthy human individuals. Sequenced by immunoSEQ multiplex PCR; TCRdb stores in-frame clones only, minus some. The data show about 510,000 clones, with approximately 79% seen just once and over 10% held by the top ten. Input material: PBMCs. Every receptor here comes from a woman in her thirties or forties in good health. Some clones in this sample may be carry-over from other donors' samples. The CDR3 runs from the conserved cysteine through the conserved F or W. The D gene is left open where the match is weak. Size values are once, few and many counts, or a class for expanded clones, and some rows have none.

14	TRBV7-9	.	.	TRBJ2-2	CASSLGDTAGELFF	TGTGCCAGCAGCTTAGGGGACACGGCCGGGGAGCTGTTTTTT
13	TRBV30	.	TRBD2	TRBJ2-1	CASTGGSYNEQFF	TGTGCCTCTACCGGCGGGAGTTACAATGAGCAGTTCTTC
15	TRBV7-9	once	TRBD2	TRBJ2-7	CASSSGLAEGYEQYF	TGTGCCAGCAGCTCGGGACTAGCGGAGGGCTACGAGCAGTACTTC
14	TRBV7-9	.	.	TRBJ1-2	CASSGAGAPNGYTF	TGTGCCAGCAGCGGTGCGGGGGCGCCCAATGGCTACACCTTC
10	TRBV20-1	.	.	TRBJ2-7	CSASGSSQYF	TGCAGTGCTAGCGGGAGCTCGCAGTACTTC
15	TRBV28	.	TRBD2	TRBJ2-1	CASRIGSGGNNEQFF	TGTGCCAGCAGAATAGGGTCGGGAGGTAACAATGAGCAGTTCTTC
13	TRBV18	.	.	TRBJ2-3	CASSSGGADTQYF	TGTGCCAGCTCATCTGGGGGAGCAGATACGCAGTATTTT
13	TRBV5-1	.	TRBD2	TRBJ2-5	CASRTSGGGGTYF	TGCGCCAGCAGGACTAGCGGGGGCGGAGGGACGTACTTC
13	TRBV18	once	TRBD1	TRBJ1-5	CASSTGTDQPQHF	TGTGCCAGCTCCACCGGGACAGATCAGCCCCAGCATTTT
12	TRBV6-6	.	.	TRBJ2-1	CASSPPDNEQFF	TGTGCCAGCAGTCCACCGGACAATGAGCAGTTCTTC
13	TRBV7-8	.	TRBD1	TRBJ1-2	CASTAGQGRGYTF	TGTGCCAGCACGGCCGGACAGGGGCGCGGCTACACCTTC
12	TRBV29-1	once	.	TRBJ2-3	CSVRLFTDTQYF	TGCAGCGTTCGGCTATTCACAGATACGCAGTATTTT
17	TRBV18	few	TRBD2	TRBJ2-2	CASSPQGLAGSLGELFF	TGTGCCAGCTCACCACAGGGACTAGCGGGATCTCTCGGGGAGCTGTTTTTT
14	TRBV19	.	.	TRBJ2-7	CASSMGPNSYEQYF	TGTGCCAGTAGTATGGGGCCCAACTCCTACGAGCAGTACTTC
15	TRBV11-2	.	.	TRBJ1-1	CASSKQRGGRTEAFF	TGTGCCAGCAGCAAACAGAGGGGGGGCAGGACTGAAGCTTTCTTT
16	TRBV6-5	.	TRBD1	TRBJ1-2	CASSYPTTGTLYGYTF	TGTGCCAGCAGTTACCCGACGACAGGGACACTCTATGGCTACACCTTC
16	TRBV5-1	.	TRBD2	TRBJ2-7	CASSPRTSGMSYEQYF	TGCGCCAGCAGCCCAAGGACTAGCGGGATGTCATACGAGCAGTACTTC
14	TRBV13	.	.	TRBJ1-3	CASSLYGPGNTIYF	TGTGCCAGCAGCTTATACGGGCCTGGAAACACCATATATTTT
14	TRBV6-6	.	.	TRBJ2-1	CAISISGSYNEQFF	TGTGCCATCTCCATTAGCGGTTCCTACAATGAGCAGTTCTTC
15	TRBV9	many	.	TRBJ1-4	CASSVGGVRDEKLFF	TGTGCCAGCAGCGTAGGGGGGGTAAGGGATGAAAAACTGTTTTTT
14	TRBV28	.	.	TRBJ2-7	CASSLVGTTYEQYF	TGTGCCAGCAGTTTGGTCGGCACGACCTACGAGCAGTACTTC
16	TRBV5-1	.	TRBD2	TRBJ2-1	CASSLGTSGPYNEQFF	TGCGCCAGCAGCTTGGGGACTAGCGGTCCCTACAATGAGCAGTTCTTC
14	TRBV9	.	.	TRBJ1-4	CASSGKHGNEKLFF	TGTGCCAGCAGCGGCAAGCATGGTAATGAAAAACTGTTTTTT
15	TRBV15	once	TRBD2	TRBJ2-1	CATSRGSGSRNEQFF	TGTGCCACCAGCAGAGGGAGCGGGAGTAGAAATGAGCAGTTCTTC
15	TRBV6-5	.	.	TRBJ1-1	CASSYPGQLNTEAFF	TGTGCCAGCAGTTACCCTGGACAGTTGAACACTGAAGCTTTCTTT
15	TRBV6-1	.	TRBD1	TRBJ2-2	CASSPGQGLPGELFF	TGTGCCAGCAGTCCGGGACAGGGGTTGCCCGGGGAGCTGTTTTTT
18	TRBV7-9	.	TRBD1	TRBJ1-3	CASSLYGQDHNSGNTIYF	TGTGCCAGCAGCTTATACGGACAGGACCATAACTCTGGAAACACCATATATTTT
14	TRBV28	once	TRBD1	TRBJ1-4	CASSSGTVNEKLFF	TGTGCCAGCAGTTCCGGGACAGTAAATGAAAAACTGTTTTTT
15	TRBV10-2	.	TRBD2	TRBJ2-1	CASSESRGGYGEQFF	TGCGCCAGCAGTGAATCCCGGGGGGGCTACGGTGAGCAGTTCTTC
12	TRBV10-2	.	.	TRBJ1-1	CASRTGGTEAFF	TGCGCCAGCAGGACAGGAGGAACTGAAGCTTTCTTT
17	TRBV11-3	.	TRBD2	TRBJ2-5	CASSQGLAGASGETQYF	TGTGCCAGCAGCCAAGGACTAGCGGGGGCTTCCGGTGAGACCCAGTACTTC
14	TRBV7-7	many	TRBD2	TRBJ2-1	CASSRSSGYNEQFF	TGTGCTAGCAGCCGTTCTAGCGGTTACAATGAGCAGTTCTTC
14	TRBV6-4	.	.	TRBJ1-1	CASSDNLFRAPAFF	TGTGCCAGCAGTGACAATCTGTTCAGGGCCCCGGCTTTCTTT
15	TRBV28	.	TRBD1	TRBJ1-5	CASSDPDRFYQPQHF	TGTGCCAGCAGTGATCCGGACAGGTTTTATCAGCCCCAGCATTTT
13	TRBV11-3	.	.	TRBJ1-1	CASSLAGRTEAFF	TGTGCCAGCAGCTTAGCAGGGAGGACTGAAGCTTTCTTT
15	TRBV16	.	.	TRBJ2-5	CASSQGRNGQETQYF	TGTGCCAGCAGCCAAGGGCGGAACGGCCAAGAGACCCAGTACTTC
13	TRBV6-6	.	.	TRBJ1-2	CASSYDGSYGYTF	TGTGCCAGCAGTTACGACGGTTCCTATGGCTACACCTTC
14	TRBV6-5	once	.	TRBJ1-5	CASSYSQSSQPQHF	TGTGCCAGCAGTTACTCTCAGTCGTCCCAGCCCCAGCATTTT
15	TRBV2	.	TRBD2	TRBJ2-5	CASSLLTSGQETQYF	TGTGCCAGCAGTCTGTTGACTAGCGGACAAGAGACCCAGTACTTC
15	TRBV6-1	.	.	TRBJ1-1	CASIRGNTLNTEAFF	TGTGCCAGCATTCGAGGGAACACTTTGAACACTGAAGCTTTCTTT
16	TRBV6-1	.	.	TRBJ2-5	CASSAPIGQTQETQYF	TGTGCCAGCAGTGCCCCTATAGGCCAGACCCAAGAGACCCAGTACTTC
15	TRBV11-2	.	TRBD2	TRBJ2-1	CASSSVPSGAVEQFF	TGTGCCAGCAGCTCGGTCCCTAGCGGTGCTGTTGAGCAGTTCTTC